Presented here are 19 T cell receptor beta chains from one specimen sequenced in a study of blood T cell repertoires in COVID-19. The table came from immunoSEQ multiplex PCR; TCRdb's copy has only in-frame clones and leaves some out. The data hold 200,000 to 250,000 clones, with around 91% observed a single time. Sequences were obtained from PBMCs or T cells enriched from blood (not recorded which). Every receptor here comes from a man aged 25 to 45 who had been exposed to COVID-19.

The V call is TRBV25-1, the J call TRBJ2-2, with 7 bases identical to TRBD1. There are 15 residues in the CDR3. V gave up 5 bases and J gave up 0 bases; unmatched junction bases: 3. Germline V gives CDR1 MGHDK, CDR2 SYGVNS. CDR3: CASSSGTANTGELFF. The CDR3 nucleotides are TGTGCCAGCAGTTCCGGGACAGCGAACACCGGGGAGCTGTTTTTT.

The V and J genes are TRBV11-2 and TRBJ2-2, with D unclear. Trimming took 6 bases from V and 7 from J, leaving 6 bases between them. This CDR3 spans 11 amino acids. Looked up from germline, CDR1 is SGHAT and CDR2 is FQNNGV. As DNA, the CDR3 is TGTGCCAGCAGTAGAAACGGGGAGCTGTTTTTT. It encodes CASSRNGELFF.

The chain is built from TRBV7-3 and TRBJ2-3; TRBD2 agrees at 9 bases. There are 15 residues in the CDR3. From germline, CDR1 is SGHTA and CDR2 FQGTGA. J was trimmed by 2 bases and V by 4 bases; bases with no gene match: 4. The CDR3 is CASSSLAGSTDTQYF. The DNA of the CDR3 is TGTGCCAGCAGCTCTCTAGCGGGGTCCACAGATACGCAGTATTTT.

This chain connects TRBV5-1 to TRBJ2-3; perhaps TRBD1 as D (6 bases). The CDR3 is made up of 18 amino acids. Germline loops: CDR1 SGHRS, CDR2 YFSETQ. Trimming left V 1 base short and J 3 bases short, with 21 bases between. As DNA, the CDR3 is TGCGCCAGCAGCTTGCTGGACAGTGGGGTTCGAGTAACAGATACGCAGTATTTT. Translated, it gives CASSLLDSGVRVTDTQYF. The full variable domain, its missing parts supplied by reference TRBV5-1 and TRBJ2-3, is KAGVTQTPRYLIKTRGQQVTLSCSPISGHRSVSWYQQTPGQGLQFLFEYFSETQRNKGNFPGRFSGRQFSNSRSEMNVSTLELGDSALYLCASSLLDSGVRVTDTQYFGPGTRLTVL.

The V call is TRBV7-7, the J call TRBJ2-7, with TRBD1 identical over 7 bases. This CDR3 contains 15 residues. CDR1 is SSHAT, CDR2 FNYEAQ, per germline (reference sequence). The trim removed 5 bases at V and 2 bases at J, leaving 9 bases unmatched. CDR3 sequence: CASSNHEGAAYEQYF. CDR3 DNA sequence: TGTGCCAGCAGCAACCACGAGGGGGCGGCCTACGAGCAGTACTTC.

As DNA, the CDR3 is TGTGCCAGCAGCGCCATAGCAGGGGACACTGAAGCTTTCTTT. Translation: CASSAIAGDTEAFF. J is TRBJ1-1 and V is TRBV6-5, with D perhaps TRBD1 (6 bases). This CDR3 spans 14 amino acids. Trimming stripped 6 bases from V and 3 bases from J, with 14 bases between. Germline assignment: CDR1 MNHEY and CDR2 SVGAGI.

V gene TRBV29-1 combines with J gene TRBJ2-4, with 12 bases identical to TRBD2. Germline CDR1 reads SQVTM; CDR2 reads ANQGSEA. V was clipped by 4 bases and J by 8 bases; unmatched bases: 9. CDR3 size: 15 residues. The CDR3 is CSVGRTSGAGDIQYF. Here the CDR3 DNA reads TGCAGCGTTGGCAGGACTAGCGGGGCCGGGGACATTCAGTACTTC.

The chain joins TRBV5-6 to TRBJ2-5; 10 bases line up with TRBD2. This CDR3 is built from 16 residues. V gave up 4 bases and J gave up 3 bases; unmatched junction bases: 9. CDR1 and CDR2 from the germline V gene are SGHDT and YYEEEE. CDR3 in DNA: TGTGCCAGCAGCCTAACCGGGACTAGCGTTAAAGAGACCCAGTACTTC. Translating gives CASSLTGTSVKETQYF. Using reference TRBV5-6 and TRBJ2-5 for the parts outside the CDR3, the full variable domain is DAGVTQSPTHLIKTRGQQVTLRCSPKSGHDTVSWYQQALGQGPQFIFQYYEEEERQRGNFPDRFSGHQFPNYSSELNVNALLLGDSALYLCASSLTGTSVKETQYFGPGTRLLVL.

This chain joins TRBV6-6 and TRBJ1-1, with TRBD1 matching 8 bases. Germline V CDR1 and CDR2: MNHNY, SVGAGI (reference sequence). The CDR3 loop spans 13 amino acids. V lost 10 bases to trimming and J lost 4 bases; unmatched junction nucleotides: 8. The CDR3 DNA is TGTGCCACTAGAAGGACAGGGACCACTGAAGCTTTCTTT. Residues: CATRRTGTTEAFF.

This clone was seen more than once but under ten times. The chain uses TRBV5-6 and TRBJ1-2; D uncertain. The V gene lost 0 bases and the J gene lost 4 bases, with 13 bases spanning the gap. This CDR3 region has 15 residues. From germline, CDR1 is SGHDT and CDR2 YYEEEE. The CDR3 DNA follows: TGTGCCAGCAGCTTGGATCCGGGAAGGAGCTATGGCTACACCTTC. Translating it yields CASSLDPGRSYGYTF.

This rearrangement joins TRBV2 to TRBJ1-1, with a tentative D call TRBD1 (5 bases). Trimming removed 0 bases from V and 8 bases from J, with 10 bases in between. From germline, CDR1 is SNHLY and CDR2 FYNNEI. The CDR3 loop spans 13 amino acids. Here the CDR3 reads CASSEALRGEAFF. The CDR3 bases are TGTGCCAGCAGTGAAGCGCTTAGGGGCGAAGCTTTCTTT.

The genes are TRBV27 and TRBJ1-2; D may be TRBD1 (6 bases). CDR1 and CDR2 from the germline V gene are MNHEY and SMNVEV (reference sequence). This CDR3 spans 15 amino acids. The ends were cut back, 5 bases at V and 4 bases at J, with 17 bases in the middle. CDR3 protein: CASSPLGGAIYGYTF. CDR3 nucleotide sequence: TGTGCCAGCAGTCCACTCGGGGGGGCCATCTATGGCTACACCTTC.

J is TRBJ2-7 and V is TRBV30; D remains unclear. Germline V gene data show CDR1 as GTSNPN and CDR2 as SVGIG (reference sequence). This CDR3 comprises 11 residues. V was pared by 7 bases and J by 12 bases, with 19 bases between. The CDR3 loop is CAFLRGAVRYF. The CDR3 nucleotides are TGTGCCTTTCTCAGAGGAGCCGTGCGGTACTTC.

There are many counts of this clone. This chain joins TRBV19 and TRBJ2-3, with 11 nucleotides matching TRBD1. The junction had 13 bases not matched to a gene; V was cut back by 3 bases and J by 5 bases. The CDR3 covers 18 residues. Germline CDR1 and CDR2: LNHDA and SQIVND (reference sequence). CDR3 nucleotides: TGTGCCAGTAGTATGATAGTGGGACAGGGGGATTCGGAAGATACGCAGTATTTT. Its protein is CASSMIVGQGDSEDTQYF.

The chain couples TRBV7-9 to TRBJ1-2; D is perhaps TRBD1 (5 bases). CDR3 size: 15 residues. V shed 4 bases and J shed 2 bases, with 14 bases lying between them. Per the germline V gene, CDR1 is SEHNR and CDR2 is FQNEAQ (reference sequence). The CDR3 protein is CASSWVDSWNYGYTF. For the CDR3, the DNA is TGTGCCAGCAGCTGGGTTGACAGCTGGAACTATGGCTACACCTTC.

This chain uses TRBV12-3 or TRBV12-4 with TRBJ1-2; tentatively, D is TRBD1 (6 bases). With 5 bases removed from V and 4 bases from J, the gap between germline ends came to 11 bases. This CDR3 has 13 residues. CDR3 sequence: CASSGQWTYGYTF. The CDR3 DNA is TGTGCCAGCAGTGGACAGTGGACCTATGGCTACACCTTC.

This rearrangement joins TRBV19 to TRBJ1-6, with TRBD1 matching over 11 bases. Trimming at V came to 5 bases and at J to 4 bases, leaving 10 bases not matched to a gene. This CDR3 is 18 amino acids long. Germline values: CDR1 LNHDA, CDR2 SQIVND (reference sequence). The CDR3 sequence is CASSGRTGGLGYNSPLHF. The DNA of the CDR3 is TGTGCCAGTAGTGGGAGGACAGGGGGCCTTGGATATAATTCACCCCTCCACTTT.

The J gene is TRBJ2-1, the V gene TRBV27; D may be TRBD2 (6 bases). V gave up 8 bases and J gave up 8 bases, with 13 bases separating them. The CDR3 has 12 amino acids. Germline V CDR1 and CDR2: MNHEY, SMNVEV (reference sequence). CDR3 residues: CASSGGFHEQFF. The CDR3 DNA reads TGTGCCAGCTCTGGGGGGTTCCATGAGCAGTTCTTC.

A single count supports this clone. The chain couples TRBV7-2 to TRBJ1-1, with a tentative D call TRBD1 (5 bases). This CDR3 is 14 amino acids long. CDR1 and CDR2 (germline): SGHTA, FQGNSA. Trimming cost V 1 base and J 6 bases, with 12 bases left between them. The CDR3 sequence is CASSLGTSESEAFF. CDR3 nucleotide sequence: TGTGCCAGCAGCTTAGGGACAAGCGAATCTGAAGCTTTCTTT.